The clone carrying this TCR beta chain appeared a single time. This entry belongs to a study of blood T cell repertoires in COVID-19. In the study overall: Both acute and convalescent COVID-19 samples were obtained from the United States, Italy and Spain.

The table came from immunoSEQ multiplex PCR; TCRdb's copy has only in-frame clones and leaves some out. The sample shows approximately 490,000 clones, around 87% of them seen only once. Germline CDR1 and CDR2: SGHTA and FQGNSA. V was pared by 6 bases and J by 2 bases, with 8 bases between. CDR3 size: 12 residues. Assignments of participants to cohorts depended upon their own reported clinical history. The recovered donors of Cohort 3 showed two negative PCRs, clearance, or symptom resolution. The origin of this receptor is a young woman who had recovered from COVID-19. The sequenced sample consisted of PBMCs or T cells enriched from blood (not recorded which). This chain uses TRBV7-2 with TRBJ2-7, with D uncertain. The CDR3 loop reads CASSQRPYEQYF. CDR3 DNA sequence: TGTGCCAGCAGTCAGCGCCCCTACGAGCAGTACTTC.